The 15 T cell receptor beta chains given below trace back to one sample, sequenced in a study of cytomegalovirus exposure and HLA in healthy donors. The study ran its PCR with 60 Vbeta and 13 Jbeta primers. Sequencing was performed with immunoSEQ multiplex PCR; in TCRdb, only in-frame clones are kept and a portion is missing. The sample shows about 94,000 clones, roughly 78% of them seen only once. The sample was PBMCs. Receptors were obtained from a woman between 55 and 75 years old in good health and CMV-seronegative.

This clone has only a few counts. This chain joins TRBV5-4 and TRBJ1-6; TRBD1 agrees at 9 bases. The CDR3 covers 13 residues. V lost 5 bases to trimming and J lost 8 bases; unmatched junction nucleotides: 2. CDR1 is SGHNT and CDR2 is YYREEE in the germline V gene (reference sequence). The CDR3 coding sequence is TGTGCCAGCAGACAGGGGGCGGATTCACCCCTCCACTTT. It codes for CASRQGADSPLHF.

This clone was counted between two and nine times. The V and J genes are TRBV6-5 and TRBJ2-1; 10 nucleotides align to TRBD1. Per the germline V gene, CDR1 is MNHEY and CDR2 is SVGAGI. The CDR3 has 15 residues. J was trimmed by 7 bases and V by 5 bases; bases with no gene match: 8. The CDR3 loop is CASSKDRGLKNEQFF. The CDR3, as DNA: TGTGCCAGCAGTAAAGACAGGGGGCTAAAGAATGAGCAGTTCTTC.

The CDR3 DNA reads TGCGCCAGCAGCTTACCAGGCGGAGGTGGGGATACGCAGTATTTT. Its translation: CASSLPGGGGDTQYF. The V gene is TRBV5-1, the J gene TRBJ2-3; D is perhaps TRBD2 (5 bases). This CDR3 region has 15 residues. The germline CDR1 and CDR2 sequences are SGHRS and YFSETQ. Trimming shortened V by 2 bases and J by 6 bases, and 16 bases separated the two germline ends.

CDR3 DNA sequence: TGCGCCAGCAGCTGGGCACAGGGGATGCAAGAGACCCAGTACTTC. It is translated as CASSWAQGMQETQYF. The chain carries TRBV5-1 and TRBJ2-5; 7 nucleotides match TRBD1. The germline CDR1 and CDR2 sequences are SGHRS and YFSETQ. CDR3 length equals 15 residues. J gave up 2 bases and V 3 bases, and 7 bases lay outside the gene matches.

This clone occurred a few times. V and J are TRBV5-1 and TRBJ2-1; no reliable D call. Germline assignment: CDR1 SGHRS and CDR2 YFSETQ. The CDR3 runs to 12 residues. The V and J ends lost 3 bases and 6 bases respectively, with 7 bases between them. For the CDR3, the DNA is TGCGCCAGCAGCTCCGAGCTCAATGAGCAGTTCTTC. Its translation is CASSSELNEQFF.

The chain has TRBV7-2 and TRBJ2-7; 8 nucleotides line up with TRBD2. The germline V gene encodes CDR1 SGHTA and CDR2 FQGNSA. Losses at the gene ends were 4 bases for V and 0 bases for J; bases not matched to a gene: 8. CDR3 length: 16 amino acids. The CDR3 spells CASSSQRGPSSYEQYF. For the CDR3, the DNA is TGTGCCAGCAGCTCACAGCGGGGGCCCAGCTCCTACGAGCAGTACTTC.

This clone occurred once. The chain carries TRBV7-2 and TRBJ2-7; a possible D gene is TRBD1 (6 bases). Per the germline V gene, CDR1 is SGHTA and CDR2 is FQGNSA. The CDR3 sequence is 16 residues long. Trimming shortened V by 3 bases and J by 4 bases, and 19 bases separated the two germline ends. The CDR3 nucleotides read TGTGCCAGCAGCTTGGGGGCTTCGGGGCTCGGTTACGAGCAGTACTTC. This encodes CASSLGASGLGYEQYF.

This clone is a singleton in its sample. The chain joins TRBV7-9 to TRBJ2-3; 8 nucleotides line up with TRBD1. V trimming: 5 bases; J trimming: 5 bases; junction bases outside the gene matches: 9. This CDR3 spans 15 amino acids. Looked up from germline, CDR1 is SEHNR and CDR2 is FQNEAQ (reference sequence). For the CDR3, the DNA is TGTGCCAGCAGCCCCCCCGGACAGGGAAAAGATACGCAGTATTTT. This gives the protein CASSPPGQGKDTQYF. Together with reference TRBV7-9 and TRBJ2-3, the CDR3 gives the full variable domain: DTGVSQNPRHKITKRGQNVTFRCDPISEHNRLYWYRQTLGQGPEFLTYFQNEAQLEKSRLLSDRFSAERPKGSFSTLEIQRTEQGDSAMYLCASSPPGQGKDTQYFGPGTRLTVL.

The V and J genes are TRBV9 and TRBJ1-2, with D perhaps matching TRBD1 (5 bases). Germline CDR1 reads SGDLS; CDR2 reads YYNGEE. This CDR3 contains 15 residues. V shed 0 bases and J shed 4 bases, with 13 bases lying between them. The CDR3 coding sequence is TGTGCCAGCAGCGTAGCTAGAATGGGGGGCTATGGCTACACCTTC. It translates to CASSVARMGGYGYTF.

J is TRBJ2-7 and V is TRBV7-2; D is possibly TRBD2 (5 bases). The CDR3 contains 15 residues. The germline gives CDR1 SGHTA, CDR2 FQGNSA. Trimming cost V 5 bases and J 4 bases, with 18 bases left between them. The CDR3, as DNA: TGTGCCAGCAGCCCTATCCCCGGGGATATTTACGAGCAGTACTTC. Protein: CASSPIPGDIYEQYF.

This chain links TRBV28 with TRBJ2-7; D uncertain. Trimming left V 6 bases short and J 0 bases short, with 15 bases between. The length of the CDR3 is 15 residues. The germline gives CDR1 MDHEN, CDR2 SYDVKM. CDR3 sequence reads: CASSYGYSSSYEQYF. The CDR3 nucleotides read TGTGCCAGCAGCTACGGGTATTCTAGCTCCTACGAGCAGTACTTC. The full variable domain, with the rest looked up from reference TRBV28 and TRBJ2-7, is DVKVTQSSRYLVKRTGEKVFLECVQDMDHENMFWYRQDPGLGLRLIYFSYDVKMKEKGDIPEGYSVSREKKERFSLILESASTNQTSMYLCASSYGYSSSYEQYFGPGTRLTVT.

V and J are TRBV28 and TRBJ2-3; 7 nucleotides line up with TRBD1. V lost 3 bases and J lost 5; bases outside the gene matches: 5. This CDR3 contains 14 residues. Germline CDR1 reads MDHEN; CDR2 reads SYDVKM. The CDR3 bases are TGTGCCAGCAGTTTCGGACAGGCTGAAGATACGCAGTATTTT. This codes for CASSFGQAEDTQYF. Full variable domain (outside the CDR3, taken from reference TRBV28 and TRBJ2-3): DVKVTQSSRYLVKRTGEKVFLECVQDMDHENMFWYRQDPGLGLRLIYFSYDVKMKEKGDIPEGYSVSREKKERFSLILESASTNQTSMYLCASSFGQAEDTQYFGPGTRLTVL.

The chain carries TRBV5-4 and TRBJ2-1, with D unresolved. Trimming cost V 0 bases and J 5 bases, with 6 bases left between them. The CDR3 runs 13 residues. Per germline, CDR1 SGHNT and CDR2 YYREEE (reference sequence). The chain's CDR3 is CASSLGDNNEQFF. The CDR3 DNA is TGTGCCAGCAGCTTGGGTGACAACAATGAGCAGTTCTTC.

The CDR3 here is CASSLGPETQYF. The CDR3 nucleotides are TGTGCCAGCAGCCTAGGGCCCGAGACCCAGTACTTC. The V gene is TRBV7-9, the J gene TRBJ2-5; no reliable D call. CDR1 and CDR2 from the germline V gene are SEHNR and FQNEAQ (reference sequence). The CDR3 contains 12 residues. Trimming stripped 5 bases from V and 5 bases from J, with 9 bases between.

The genes are TRBV2 and TRBJ2-2; perhaps TRBD2 as D (6 bases). This CDR3 comprises 14 residues. CDR1 and CDR2 (germline): SNHLY, FYNNEI. V lost 7 bases and J lost 9, with 18 bases in between. This chain's CDR3 is CASTAGTYSRELFF. Here the CDR3 DNA reads TGTGCCAGCACCGCCGGGACTTACTCCAGGGAGCTGTTTTTT.